A selection of T cell receptor beta chains follows, all from one sample in a study of cytomegalovirus exposure and HLA in healthy donors. Sequencing was performed with immunoSEQ multiplex PCR; in TCRdb, only in-frame clones are kept and a portion is missing. The sample records some 180,000 clones, 65% to 80% being singletons. Sequencing was carried out using PBMCs. These receptors all stem from a woman under 40 in good health and CMV-seropositive. Both conserved end residues are part of each CDR3. A D gene is named only where the DNA matches it firmly.

>-|TRBJ2-5|TRBV11-3
CASSLRLAKGETQYF
TGTGCCAGCAGCTTAAGGCTAGCGAAAGGCGAGACCCAGTACTTC
>TRBD1|TRBJ2-7|TRBV5-4
CASSPKTGGQVYEQYF
TGTGCCAGCAGCCCCAAGACAGGGGGCCAGGTCTACGAGCAGTACTTC
>-|TRBJ2-1|TRBV7-9
CASSLEAEEQFF
TGTGCCAGCAGCTTAGAAGCGGAAGAGCAGTTCTTC
>TRBD1|TRBJ1-1|TRBV19
CASSIGMGQPEAFF
TGTGCCAGTAGTATCGGGATGGGACAGCCTGAAGCTTTCTTT
>TRBD1|TRBJ1-1|TRBV4-1
CASSQVNRGVETEAFF
TGCGCCAGCAGCCAGGTGAACAGGGGGGTTGAGACTGAAGCTTTCTTT
>TRBD1|TRBJ1-5|TRBV7-9
CASSPYHRGGNQPQHF
TGTGCCAGCAGTCCATACCACAGGGGCGGTAATCAGCCCCAGCATTTT
>TRBD2|TRBJ2-7|TRBV5-1
CASSGGLAGGPYHEQYF
TGCGCCAGCAGCGGAGGACTAGCGGGGGGACCCTACCACGAGCAGTACTTC
>-|TRBJ1-3|TRBV7-9
CSSSLAGGTTGNTIYF
TGTTCCAGCAGCTTGGCCGGGGGAACTACTGGAAACACCATATATTTT
>TRBD1|TRBJ1-1|TRBV30
CAWSVQTGLDTEAFF
TGTGCCTGGAGTGTACAGACAGGGCTAGACACTGAAGCTTTCTTT
>TRBD1|TRBJ2-2|TRBV9
CASSVDETGGRGTRELFF
TGTGCCAGCAGCGTAGATGAGACAGGGGGAAGGGGCACGAGGGAGCTGTTTTTT
>TRBD1|TRBJ2-7|TRBV27
CASRTDRDRYEQYF
TGTGCCAGCAGAACTGACAGGGATAGGTACGAGCAGTACTTC
>TRBD2|TRBJ2-5|TRBV27
CASSPTGLAGVETQYF
TGTGCCAGCAGTCCGACCGGACTAGCGGGAGTGGAGACCCAGTACTTC
>-|TRBJ1-1|TRBV5-1
CASSLRGFPAEAFF
TGCGCCAGCAGCTTGCGGGGTTTCCCCGCTGAAGCTTTCTTT
>-|TRBJ2-3|TRBV12-5
CASGRLLGADTQYF
TGTGCTAGTGGTAGGTTGTTAGGGGCAGATACGCAGTATTTT
>TRBD1|TRBJ1-4|TRBV27
CASSSLTGTGYINEKLFF
TGTGCCAGCAGTTCCCTGACCGGGACAGGGTATATCAATGAAAAACTGTTTTTT